The 17 T cell receptor beta chains in this list originate from one sample, sequenced in a study of identical twins. MiXCR, applied by TCRdb to the 5' RACE reads, yields one record per CDR3 protein. The data show approximately 490,000 distinct CDR3 sequences, with approximately 20% seen just once and approximately 0.49% held by the top ten. Separately, the same data were catalogued under a study of yellow fever vaccine responses in identical twins.

The sample was CD4+ T cells sorted from blood. The receptors originated from a woman under 30 in good health.

This clonotype was picked up a small number of times. The rearrangement links TRBV10-3 to TRBJ1-5; D may be TRBD1 (5 bases). The CDR3 has 13 amino acids. Germline V gene data show CDR1 as ENHRY and CDR2 as SYGVKD. V shed 4 bases and J shed 7 bases, with 11 bases lying between them. The CDR3 DNA follows: TGTGCCATCAGTGGAGCAGGGAGACAGCCCCAGCATTTT. Its translation: CAISGAGRQPQHF.

This clonotype was seen at least ten times. The V and J genes are TRBV18 and TRBJ2-5, with D hard to call. The CDR3 runs to 13 residues. Germline V CDR1 and CDR2: KGHSH, LQKENI. Trimming shortened V by 0 bases and J by 1 base, and 3 bases separated the two germline ends. The CDR3 nucleotides read TGTGCCAGCTCACCACCGGCCCAAGAGACCCAGTACTTC. It encodes CASSPPAQETQYF.

This clonotype was seen only a few times. The chain joins TRBV7-2 to TRBJ2-3; D ambiguous. Germline V gene lookup returns CDR1 SGHTA and CDR2 FQGNSA. Trimming removed 0 bases from V and 7 bases from J, with 11 bases in between. The CDR3 consists of 14 residues. The CDR3: CASSLAQVRNTQYF. The CDR3 DNA reads TGTGCCAGCAGCTTAGCTCAGGTCCGGAATACGCAGTATTTT.

The table lists this clonotype with a few counts. The chain is built from TRBV12-3 or TRBV12-4 and TRBJ2-1; 9 bases are shared with TRBD1. The V segment lost 3 bases and the J segment 6 bases; nucleotides outside the gene matches: 6. The CDR3 loop spans 15 amino acids. The CDR3 region has the DNA TGTGCCAGCAGTTTCCGGGACAGGGCCGCCAATGAGCAGTTCTTC. Protein product: CASSFRDRAANEQFF.

V is TRBV6-4 and J is TRBJ2-1; tentatively, D is TRBD1 (6 bases). The CDR3 is 14 residues long. CDR1 MRHNA and CDR2 SNTAGT come from the germline V gene. V dropped 5 bases and J dropped 9 bases, with 17 bases sitting between them. The CDR3 DNA follows: TGTGCCAGCAGTACCACAGAGGGGGTTGGTGAGCAGTTCTTC. Protein: CASSTTEGVGEQFF.

The table lists this clonotype with a count of one. This chain links TRBV12-3 or TRBV12-4 with TRBJ1-1; D is unclear. Between the trimmed V and J ends, which lost 3 bases and 3 bases, there was a span of 8 bases. The CDR3 loop spans 13 amino acids. CDR3 coding DNA: TGTGCCAGCAGTTTCCCCAAGCACACTGAAGCTTTCTTT. It translates to CASSFPKHTEAFF.

The CDR3 region has the DNA TGTGCCAGCAGTTTCGCTAGGGGAGCTGAAGCTTTCTTT. Translated: CASSFARGAEAFF. The chain is built from TRBV12-3 or TRBV12-4 and TRBJ1-1, with D perhaps TRBD1 (5 bases). The CDR3 loop spans 13 amino acids. Trimming removed 3 bases at V and 6 bases at J, with 11 bases between.

This chain links TRBV2 with TRBJ2-5; 12 bases are a match to TRBD2. Germline values: CDR1 SNHLY, CDR2 FYNNEI. The ends lost 8 bases at V and 1 base at J; junction bases unmatched: 11. The CDR3 is made up of 17 amino acids. In DNA form, the CDR3 reads TGTGCCAGCTTTGAGGAACTAGCGGGGGGCACCCAAGAGACCCAGTACTTC. Its protein is CASFEELAGGTQETQYF.

This clonotype was detected ten times or more. The rearrangement uses TRBV7-9 and TRBJ2-3, with 9 bases matching TRBD2. The CDR3 is 17 residues long. V gave up 5 bases and J gave up 0 bases; unmatched junction bases: 9. The V gene's germline CDR1 is SEHNR and CDR2 FQNEAQ (reference sequence). CDR3 sequence (DNA): TGTGCCAGCAGCAACCCCGGGACTAGCAAGAGCACAGATACGCAGTATTTT. This gives the protein CASSNPGTSKSTDTQYF.

This clonotype was detected only a few times. This chain links TRBV15 with TRBJ2-3; D perhaps matches TRBD1 (6 bases). Germline values: CDR1 LNHNV, CDR2 YYDKDF (reference sequence). The CDR3 is 14 residues long. V was shortened by 4 bases and J by 3 bases, with 11 bases between the two germline ends. This chain's CDR3 is CATSNPGATDTQYF. CDR3 bases: TGTGCCACCAGCAACCCAGGGGCTACAGATACGCAGTATTTT. The full variable domain, its missing parts supplied by reference TRBV15 and TRBJ2-3, is DAMVIQNPRYQVTQFGKPVTLSCSQTLNHNVMYWYQQKSSQAPKLLFHYYDKDFNNEADTPDNFQSRRPNTSFCFLDIRSPGLGDTAMYLCATSNPGATDTQYFGPGTRLTVL.

The CDR3 spells CASSLMRETQYF. The DNA for the CDR3 is TGTGCCAGCAGTTTGATGAGGGAGACCCAGTACTTC. The chain uses TRBV12-3 or TRBV12-4 and TRBJ2-5; D gene ambiguous. V was shortened by 3 bases and J by 5 bases, with 7 bases between the two germline ends. The CDR3 spans 12 residues.

This chain connects TRBV19 to TRBJ2-7; a possible D gene is TRBD2 (5 bases). Germline V gives CDR1 LNHDA, CDR2 SQIVND (reference sequence). V gave up 5 bases and J gave up 6 bases, with 11 bases separating them. The CDR3 sequence is 12 residues long. CDR3 in DNA: TGTGCCAGTAGTCCGCGAGGGTGCGAGCAGTACGTC. Translated, it gives CASSPRGCEQYV.

This clonotype occurred a few times. The chain combines TRBV27 with TRBJ2-1; a possible D gene is TRBD1 (5 bases). Germline CDR1 reads MNHEY; CDR2 reads SMNVEV (reference sequence). The V gene lost 4 bases and the J gene lost 4 bases, with 14 bases spanning the gap. The CDR3 has 15 residues. The CDR3 here is CASSSQGPIYNEQFF. CDR3 nucleotides: TGTGCCAGCAGTTCGCAGGGTCCAATATACAATGAGCAGTTCTTC.

This clonotype was observed a handful of times. The chain carries TRBV5-1 and TRBJ1-2, with D perhaps matching TRBD1 (6 bases). The V and J ends lost 5 bases and 6 bases respectively, with 11 bases between them. Germline CDR1 SGHRS, CDR2 YFSETQ. This CDR3 is 12 amino acids long. The CDR3 nucleotides read TGCGCCAGCAGTTCCCAGGGGAATGGCTACACCTTC. It encodes CASSSQGNGYTF.

This clonotype was seen only once. Written as DNA, the CDR3 is TGTGCCATGCGGGACGTATATGGCTACACCTTC. Amino acid sequence: CAMRDVYGYTF. This chain uses TRBV10-3 with TRBJ1-2, with D perhaps TRBD1 (5 bases). The CDR3 sequence is 11 residues long. V was trimmed by 9 bases and J by 5 bases, leaving 10 bases between them. Germline CDR1 ENHRY, CDR2 SYGVKD.

The V and J genes are TRBV3-1 and TRBJ2-1; D is uncertain. Germline-derived CDR1 and CDR2 are LGHDT and YNNKEL (reference sequence). This CDR3 has 16 amino acids. The V end was cut by 0 bases, the J end by 8 bases, with 17 bases between. The CDR3 sequence is CASSQEIRSPIDEQFF. The CDR3 coding sequence is TGTGCCAGCAGCCAAGAAATCCGATCCCCCATCGATGAGCAGTTCTTC.

The rearrangement joins TRBV7-9 to TRBJ2-1; D is unresolved. Trimming stripped 5 bases from V and 4 bases from J, with 15 bases between. Germline V gene data show CDR1 as SEHNR and CDR2 as FQNEAQ (reference sequence). The CDR3 totals 15 residues. CDR3 protein: CASSTSGQIYNEQFF. CDR3 bases: TGTGCCAGCAGCACTTCCGGGCAAATATACAATGAGCAGTTCTTC. The complete variable domain, with remaining parts taken from reference TRBV7-9 and TRBJ2-1, reads DTGVSQNPRHKITKRGQNVTFRCDPISEHNRLYWYRQTLGQGPEFLTYFQNEAQLEKSRLLSDRFSAERPKGSFSTLEIQRTEQGDSAMYLCASSTSGQIYNEQFFGPGTRLTVL.